These T cell receptor beta chains were read from a single sample in a study of monozygotic twins with inflammatory bowel disease. TCRdb reanalyzed the 5' RACE reads and collapses them to one entry per CDR3 protein, without DNA. The sample has 150,000 or so distinct CDR3 sequences. The sequencing input was blood. These TCRs come from a human donor with ulcerative colitis or Crohn's disease, or a healthy co-twin of an affected twin (not recorded which). Both conserved end residues are part of each CDR3.

j_call v_call cdr3_aa
TRBJ2-3 TRBV9 CASSLRTSVVTDTQYF
TRBJ2-7 TRBV4-1 CASSQVPLTVGYSYEQYF
TRBJ2-7 TRBV10-3 CAARTGGELYEQYF
TRBJ2-5 TRBV10-3 CAISARAFTSGSETQYF
TRBJ1-2 TRBV6-1 CASSSGFSRANDGYTF
TRBJ1-5 TRBV20-1 CSASDRALRQPQHF
TRBJ2-2 TRBV7-6 CASRPGTGELFF
TRBJ1-4 TRBV20-1 CSARSLGTTNEKLFF
TRBJ2-2 TRBV2 CASSGASSNTGELFF
TRBJ2-7 TRBV20-1 CSASAPGSYEQYF
TRBJ1-1 TRBV18 CASSNGGTNTEAFF
TRBJ1-3 TRBV7-4 CASSFSKTVGNTIHF
TRBJ2-1 TRBV28 CAKTSGGHNEQFF
TRBJ2-5 TRBV12-3/TRBV12-4 CASSGLSQETQYF
TRBJ1-2 TRBV6-2/TRBV6-3 CASFRGYGYTF
TRBJ1-1 TRBV20-1 CSARTWTGGADNTEAFF
TRBJ2-7 TRBV20-1 CSAGGGGAGAGEQYF
TRBJ1-5 TRBV14 CASSQVGLNQPQHF
TRBJ2-6 TRBV27 CASSLRAGTGANVLTF
TRBJ2-7 TRBV7-2 CASSNRGTSGRGEQYF
TRBJ2-7 TRBV7-9 CASSFVGEQYF
TRBJ1-4 TRBV24-1 CATSGRDTSNEKLFF
TRBJ1-2 TRBV10-3 CAISGNREDGYTF
TRBJ1-2 TRBV7-2 CASSLAGGQGGKGYTF
TRBJ2-1 TRBV20-1 CSARELAYNEQFF
TRBJ1-5 TRBV20-1 CSARGTGRLLSNQPQHF
TRBJ1-1 TRBV20-1 CSATDMAGNTEAFF
TRBJ2-1 TRBV15 CATSREREVNEQFF
TRBJ2-3 TRBV7-2 CASSLWAGGTDTQYF
TRBJ1-1 TRBV10-3 CAISSGGPNTEAFF
TRBJ2-3 TRBV10-3 CAISESTGETDTQYF
TRBJ2-1 TRBV5-1 CASSPEGLVSNEQFF
TRBJ1-1 TRBV18 CASSPSSTGGNTEAFF
TRBJ1-1 TRBV20-1 CSAFGGGTEAFF
TRBJ2-3 TRBV12-3/TRBV12-4 CASSSRQIASGENTDTQYF
TRBJ1-5 TRBV14 CASSQDRLANQPQHF
TRBJ2-3 TRBV9 CASSVHPGTGSTDTQYF
TRBJ2-7 TRBV28 CASSFPGLAVYEQYF
TRBJ2-2 TRBV29-1 CSVNIAVTGELFF
TRBJ1-6 TRBV10-3 CAIRPGQGESSPLHF
TRBJ2-4 TRBV20-1 CSARDPGLAGGAKNIQYF